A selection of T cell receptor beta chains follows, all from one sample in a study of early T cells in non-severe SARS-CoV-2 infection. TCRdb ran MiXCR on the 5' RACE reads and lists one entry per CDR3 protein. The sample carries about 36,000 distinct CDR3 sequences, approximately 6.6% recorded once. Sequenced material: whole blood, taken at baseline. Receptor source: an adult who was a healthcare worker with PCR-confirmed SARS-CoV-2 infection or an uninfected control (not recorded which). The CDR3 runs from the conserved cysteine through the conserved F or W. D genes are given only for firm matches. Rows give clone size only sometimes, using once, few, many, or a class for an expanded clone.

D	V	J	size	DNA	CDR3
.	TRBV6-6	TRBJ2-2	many	TGTGCCAGCAGTTCCAGGGGGAACACCGGGGAGCTGTTTTTT	CASSSRGNTGELFF
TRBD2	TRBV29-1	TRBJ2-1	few	TGCAGCGGCCGACTAGCGGGAGAGGCCTACAATGAGCAGTTCTTC	CSGRLAGEAYNEQFF
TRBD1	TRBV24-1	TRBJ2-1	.	TGTGCCACCAGTGTCGGGGGACAGGGGAACAATGAGCAGTTCTTC	CATSVGGQGNNEQFF
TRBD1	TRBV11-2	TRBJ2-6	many	TGTGCCAGCAGCTTTTGGGACAGGGCAAGCCTTCCTGGGGCCAACGTCCTGACTTTC	CASSFWDRASLPGANVLTF
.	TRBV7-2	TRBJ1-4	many	TGTGCCAGCAGCTTAGCCTCAGGAACGGGTGAAAAACTGTTTTTT	CASSLASGTGEKLFF
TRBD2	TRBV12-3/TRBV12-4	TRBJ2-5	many	TGTGCCAGCAGTTTCAAACCGCGGGAGGGAGAGACCCAGTACTTC	CASSFKPREGETQYF
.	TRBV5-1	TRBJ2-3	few	TGCGCCAGCAGCGCGGACTCCACAGATACGCAGTATTTT	CASSADSTDTQYF
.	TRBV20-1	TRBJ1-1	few	TGCAGTGCTAGAGAGGGGGGGCGCACTGAAGCTTTCTTT	CSAREGGRTEAFF
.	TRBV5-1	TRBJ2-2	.	TGCGCCACCTACTCCGAGCCAGCGAACACCGGGGAGCTGTTTTTT	CATYSEPANTGELFF
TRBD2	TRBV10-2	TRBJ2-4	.	TGCGCCAGCAGGGAGCGGGAGCCGGCCAAAAACATTCAGTACTTC	CASREREPAKNIQYF
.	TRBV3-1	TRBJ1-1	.	TGTGCCAGCAGCCACACAAGTGAAGCTTTCTTT	CASSHTSEAFF
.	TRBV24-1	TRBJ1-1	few	TGTGCCACCAGTGACTCACAGGGTAAGAGCACTGAAGCTTTCTTT	CATSDSQGKSTEAFF
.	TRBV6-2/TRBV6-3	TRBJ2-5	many	TGTGCCAGCAGCCGGGACTTCCAAGAGACCCAGTACTTC	CASSRDFQETQYF
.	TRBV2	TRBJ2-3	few	TGTGCCAGCAGGAAGATGGGCTCCGCTAGCACAGATACGCAGTATTTT	CASRKMGSASTDTQYF
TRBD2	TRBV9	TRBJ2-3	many	TGTGCCAGCAGCGTAGACTCAGCGGGAGGGCGCACAGATACGCAGTATTTT	CASSVDSAGGRTDTQYF
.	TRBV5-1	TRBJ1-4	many	TGCGCCAGCAGCTTCTCCTCGGCTAATGAAAAACTGTTTTTT	CASSFSSANEKLFF
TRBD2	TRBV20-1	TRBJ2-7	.	TGCAGTGCTAGTCCGCTAGCGGGAGGGTGGGGCTACGAGCAGTACTTC	CSASPLAGGWGYEQYF
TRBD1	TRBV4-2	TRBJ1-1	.	TGTGCCAGCAGCCAGGGACAGGGGGACACTGAAGCTTTCTTT	CASSQGQGDTEAFF
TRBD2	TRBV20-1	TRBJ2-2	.	TGCAGTGCTGGGAGCGGGAGATTGTACACCGGGGAGCTGTTTTTT	CSAGSGRLYTGELFF
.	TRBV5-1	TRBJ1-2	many	TGCGCCAGCAGCGAGCAGGGTCGCTATGGCTACACCTTC	CASSEQGRYGYTF
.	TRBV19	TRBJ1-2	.	TGTGCCAGTCGGGGGGACCAGGGTAACTATGGCTACACCTTC	CASRGDQGNYGYTF
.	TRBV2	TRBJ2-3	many	TGTGCCAGCAGGGGAGAAGGAGTAGATACGCAGTATTTT	CASRGEGVDTQYF
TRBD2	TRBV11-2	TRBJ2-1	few	TGTGCCAGCAGCTTAGATTTCAGCGGGAGCTGGAATGAGCAGTTCTTC	CASSLDFSGSWNEQFF
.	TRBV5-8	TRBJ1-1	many	TGTGCCAGCAGCTTGGAAGGGGCCGTGGCCACTGAAGCTTTATTT	CASSLEGAVATEALF
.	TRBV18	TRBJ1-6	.	TGTGCCAGCTCTAGGGGACATGTAAATTCACCCCTCCACTTT	CASSRGHVNSPLHF
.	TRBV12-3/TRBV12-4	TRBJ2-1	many	TGTGCCAGCAGTTCGATCTACAATGAGCAGTTCTTC	CASSSIYNEQFF
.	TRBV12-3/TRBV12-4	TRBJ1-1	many	TGTGCCAGCAGTTTTGGTCGCCAGGGGTCTGAAGCTTTCTTT	CASSFGRQGSEAFF
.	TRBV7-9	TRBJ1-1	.	TGTGCCAGCAGCTTAGTCCTTGGCTTTGAAGCTTTCTTT	CASSLVLGFEAFF
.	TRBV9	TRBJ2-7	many	TGTGCCAGCAGCGTAGGGACAGCTTTTTACGAGCAGTACTTC	CASSVGTAFYEQYF
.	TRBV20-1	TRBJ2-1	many	TGCAGTGCTACCGGAGGGCTAGCCTCCTACAATGAGCAGTTCTTC	CSATGGLASYNEQFF
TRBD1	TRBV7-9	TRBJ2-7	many	TGTGCCAGCAGCGGAACCGGACAGGCCTACGAGCAGTACTTC	CASSGTGQAYEQYF
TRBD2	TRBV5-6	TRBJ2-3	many	TGTGCCAGCAGCTTTCGACTAGCGGGAGGGCCAGATACGCAGTATTTT	CASSFRLAGGPDTQYF
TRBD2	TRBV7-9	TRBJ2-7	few	TGTGCCAGCAGCTTACCTAGCGGGAGACCTCCCCCCTACGAGCAGTACTTC	CASSLPSGRPPPYEQYF
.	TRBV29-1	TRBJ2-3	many	TGCAGCGTTGAAGGGGCTAGCACAGATACGCAGTATTTT	CSVEGASTDTQYF
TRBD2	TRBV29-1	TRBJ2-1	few	TGCAGCGTTGCGTCTAGCGGGAGAGGCGATGAGCAGTTCTTC	CSVASSGRGDEQFF
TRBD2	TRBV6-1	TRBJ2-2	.	TGTGCCAGCAGTGGCCAAGCGGGAGATACCGGGGAGCTGTTTTTT	CASSGQAGDTGELFF
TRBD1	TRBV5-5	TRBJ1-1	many	TGTGCCAGCAGCCTGGACAGGCGGAGGGACACTGAAGCTTTCTTT	CASSLDRRRDTEAFF
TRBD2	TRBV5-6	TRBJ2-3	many	TGTGCCAGCAGCTACCGACTAGCGGGAGTCTCTGATACGCAGTATTTT	CASSYRLAGVSDTQYF
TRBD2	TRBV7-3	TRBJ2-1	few	TGTGCCAGCAGCTTATTAGCGGGAGGATGGGATGAGCAGTTCTTC	CASSLLAGGWDEQFF
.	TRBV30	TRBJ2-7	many	TGTGCCTGGAGTGCCGCGGCTGACTCCTACGAGCAGTACTTC	CAWSAAADSYEQYF
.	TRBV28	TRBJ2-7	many	TGTGCCAGCAGTCTCTCTCGTAGCGAGCAGTACTTC	CASSLSRSEQYF
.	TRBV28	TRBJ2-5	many	TGTGCCAGCAGTTCCTCCGGACGGAAAGCGGAAGAGACCCAGTACTTC	CASSSSGRKAEETQYF
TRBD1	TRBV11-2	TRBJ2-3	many	TGTGCCAGCAGCTTAACCGGGACAGGGGTCACAGATACGCAGTATTTT	CASSLTGTGVTDTQYF
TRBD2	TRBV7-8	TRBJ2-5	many	TGTGCCAGCAGCTTATCAGGCGGGAGAGAGACCCAGTACTTC	CASSLSGGRETQYF
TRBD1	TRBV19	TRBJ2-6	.	TGTGCCAGTAGTATCGGACAGGCCTCTGGGGCCAACGTCCTGACTTTC	CASSIGQASGANVLTF
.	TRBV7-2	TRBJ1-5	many	TGTGCCAGCAGCTTAGTAGGTAGGCTAAGTTCCCAGCCCCAGCATTTT	CASSLVGRLSSQPQHF
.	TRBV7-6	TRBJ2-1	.	TGTGCCAGCAGCCGACCCAAGGGGAGCTCCTACAATGAGCAGTTCTTC	CASSRPKGSSYNEQFF
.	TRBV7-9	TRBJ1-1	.	TGTGCCAGCAGCTTAGCGTCCGGGGGTTACACTGAAGCTTTCTTT	CASSLASGGYTEAFF
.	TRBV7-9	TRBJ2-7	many	TGTGCCAGCAGCATCGCGGACAAACGGGAGCAGTACTTC	CASSIADKREQYF
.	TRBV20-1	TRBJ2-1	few	TGCAGTGCTCGACTAGGGGACCTTTGGAATAATGAGCAGTTCTTC	CSARLGDLWNNEQFF
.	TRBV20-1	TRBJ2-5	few	TGCAGCCCCGAAACAGGGATTGAGACCCAGTACTTC	CSPETGIETQYF
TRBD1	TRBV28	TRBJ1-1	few	TGTGCCACCAGGACAGGGGATCTGAACACTGAAGCTTTCTTT	CATRTGDLNTEAFF
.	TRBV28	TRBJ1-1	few	TGTGCCAGCAGGGTATACACTGAAGCTTTCTTT	CASRVYTEAFF
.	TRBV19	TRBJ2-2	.	TGTGCCAGTAGTATCACCCCCCCGTGGAGGGGAGACACCGGGGAGCTGTTTTTT	CASSITPPWRGDTGELFF